Below, 6 T cell receptor beta chains from the same sample are listed, as sequenced in a study of tumor-infiltrating lymphocytes in primary liver carcinoma. The researchers produced TCR beta cDNA from approximately 0.45 ug total RNA with a constant-region primer. Slightly modified ARM-PCR, run as three nested multiplex PCR rounds, produced the TCR beta libraries. In the first two PCR rounds, TRBV1-TRBV30 forward primers were paired with a C-beta reverse primer, and each round lasted about 9 cycles. TCRdb independently ran MiXCR on the multiplex PCR reads; one entry per CDR3 protein. The sample includes 150,000 to 200,000 distinct CDR3 sequences, 60% seen only once; the top ten take 72%. Blood RNA came from unsorted whole blood; germline DNA was also extracted. Sequences were obtained from peripheral blood. The source of these receptors is a man in his forties with primary liver carcinoma and hepatitis B virus infection.

To note about this clonotype: Since a much larger clone is just one base distant, this may be a read error. CDR3 protein: CASSSADRAYEQYF. The CDR3, as DNA: TGTGCCAGCAGCAGCGCCGACAGGGCATACGAGCAGTACTTC. J is TRBJ2-7 and V is TRBV11-2, with 7 bases matching TRBD1. V trimming: 5 bases; J trimming: 4 bases; junction bases outside the gene matches: 8. The V gene's germline CDR1 is SGHAT and CDR2 FQNNGV. The CDR3 runs to 14 residues.

About this clonotype: One end of the junction varies from germline; a read error may be responsible. The V and J genes are TRBV10-3 and TRBJ2-1; D uncertain. Germline CDR1 reads ENHRY; CDR2 reads SYGVKD. The CDR3 sequence is 11 residues long. The DNA of the CDR3 is TGTGTCATCCAAGGTACCGATGAGCAGTTCTTC. It yields the protein CVIQGTDEQFF.

The chain links TRBV10-2 to TRBJ2-1; TRBD2 matches 14 bases. With V trimmed by 10 bases and J by 9 bases, 5 bases remained unmatched. CDR1 and CDR2 (germline): WSHSY, SAAADI. The CDR3 has 13 amino acids. The DNA for the CDR3 is TGCGCCACGGGACTAGCGGGAGAAGTTGAGCAGTTCTTC. Translating gives CATGLAGEVEQFF.

Comment on this clonotype: A clone one base away is much larger, so this may be a read error. This chain joins TRBV11-2 and TRBJ2-3, with D maybe TRBD2 (5 bases). The CDR3 is 16 residues long. Germline V lookup: CDR1 SGHAT, CDR2 FQNNGV. The CDR3 loop reads CVSSRNGLKNTDTQYF. For the CDR3, the DNA is TGTGTCAGCAGCCGCAACGGACTGAAAAACACAGATACGCAGTATTTT.

This clonotype came up once. The junction and the germline gene differ at one end; a read error may be behind it. V and J are TRBV11-2 and TRBJ2-1; no clear D gene. The CDR3 contains 15 residues. Germline V gene sequence: CDR1 SGHAT, CDR2 FQNNGV. The CDR3 region is CASSFQSRPYNEQFF. As DNA, the CDR3 is TGTGCTAGCAGCTTCCAGAGTCGCCCCTACAATGAGCAGTTCTTC.

This clonotype was counted ten times or more. The chain employs TRBV11-1 and TRBJ1-4; D uncertain. Trimming stripped 2 bases from V and 13 bases from J, with 14 bases between. The CDR3 has 13 residues. The germline CDR1 and CDR2 sequences are SGHAT and FQDESV (reference sequence). Here the CDR3 reads CASSLSLPGLLFF. CDR3 nucleotides: TGTGCCAGCAGCTTAAGTCTCCCAGGACTACTGTTTTTT.